This T cell receptor (beta chain) was obtained from a study of cytomegalovirus exposure and HLA in healthy donors. Study-wide results and caveats: Rare TCR sequences dominated, though some public TCRs recurred in many donors. The study listed roughly 160 cytomegalovirus-associated TCR beta chains. A later analysis reported that several of the most significant clusters appeared to be linked to common viral pathogens, among them Epstein-Barr virus.

Comments on this clone: Its antigen is not known.

The PCR contained 60 Vbeta and 13 Jbeta primers. TCRdb's table, derived via immunoSEQ multiplex PCR, lists solely in-frame clones and lacks some. Of some 150,000 clones listed, 70% to 85% are singletons. The CDR3 sequence is 15 residues long. The germline V gene has CDR1 MDHEN and CDR2 SYDVKM. With 5 bases removed from V and 6 bases from J, the gap between germline ends came to 20 bases. This TCR was recovered from a middle-aged man in good health and CMV-seronegative. The sequenced material came from PBMCs. The chain uses TRBV28 and TRBJ2-7; maybe TRBD2 (7 bases). In DNA form, the CDR3 reads TGTGCCAGCAGTCCTTTTCGGGGGGCGCCCATCGAGCAGTACTTC. This translates into CASSPFRGAPIEQYF.